These 16 T cell receptor beta chains were sequenced from one sample in a study of cytomegalovirus exposure and HLA in healthy donors. PCR amplification relied on 60 Vbeta primers (plus 13 Jbeta primers). Profiling relied on immunoSEQ multiplex PCR, and the TCRdb table lists in-frame clones only, not all of them. The sample has 110,000 or so clones, around 81% seen once; the top ten hold 2% to 2.5%. The sample was PBMCs. The receptors derive from a woman in her forties in good health and CMV-seronegative.

This chain connects TRBV7-9 to TRBJ1-1; D possibly corresponds to TRBD1 (6 bases). The CDR3 loop spans 14 amino acids. Trimming left V 5 bases short and J 2 bases short, with 12 bases between. Germline lookup yields CDR1 SEHNR and CDR2 FQNEAQ (reference sequence). DNA of the CDR3: TGTGCCAGCAGCAAAAGGGGGTTCAACACTGAAGCTTTCTTT. It yields the protein CASSKRGFNTEAFF.

The chain employs TRBV28 and TRBJ2-7; the D gene is possibly TRBD1 (5 bases). Germline CDR1 and CDR2: MDHEN and SYDVKM. The V end was cut by 5 bases, the J end by 2 bases, with 16 bases between. CDR3 length: 15 amino acids. Here the CDR3 DNA reads TGTGCCAGCAGTACCCCCCCAGGGTCCCCCTACGAGCAGTACTTC. The encoded protein is CASSTPPGSPYEQYF.

The chain is built from TRBV6-1 and TRBJ1-2; 11 nucleotides agree with TRBD1. CDR3 length: 14 residues. The J segment lost 8 bases and the V segment lost 8 bases, leaving 10 bases of the junction unmatched. The germline CDR1 and CDR2 sequences are MNHNS and SASEGT. The CDR3 DNA follows: TGTGCCAGCGGTGTAGGACAGGGGGCCGACGGCTACACCTTC. As protein: CASGVGQGADGYTF.

The chain is built from TRBV6-5 and TRBJ1-1; no firm D call. V dropped 7 bases and J dropped 1 base, with 10 bases sitting between them. CDR3 length: 13 amino acids. From germline, CDR1 is MNHEY and CDR2 SVGAGI. CDR3: CASNIRQNTEAFF. The DNA of the CDR3 is TGTGCCAGCAACATAAGACAGAACACTGAAGCTTTCTTT.

The genes are TRBV5-1 and TRBJ2-7; D perhaps matches TRBD2 (5 bases). The CDR3 covers 13 residues. Germline V CDR1 and CDR2: SGHRS, YFSETQ. V lost 4 bases, J lost 6 bases, and 14 bases lay in between. The CDR3 coding sequence is TGCGCCAGCAGCCCCCCACGGGGTGTCGAGCAGTACTTC. Residues: CASSPPRGVEQYF.

The chain uses TRBV5-1 and TRBJ1-1; weak D call: TRBD1 (6 bases). The CDR3 extends over 15 amino acids. The ends were cut back, 3 bases at V and 1 base at J, with 13 bases in the middle. The germline CDR1 and CDR2 sequences are SGHRS and YFSETQ. The DNA for the CDR3 is TGCGCCAGCAGCTCCCGGGACAACGGGAACACTGAAGCTTTCTTT. This codes for CASSSRDNGNTEAFF.

The CDR3 DNA reads TGTGCCAGCAGTGCTGAGGACAGGGACGGGAGGTTCTTT. It yields the protein CASSAEDRDGRFF. The V and J genes are TRBV2 and TRBJ1-1, with 8 bases fitting TRBD1. The ends lost 4 bases at V and 14 bases at J; junction bases unmatched: 12. This CDR3 is 13 amino acids long. CDR1 SNHLY and CDR2 FYNNEI come from the germline V gene.

V usage is TRBV4-1 and J usage is TRBJ1-1; 7 positions match TRBD1. Unmatched junction bases numbered 2, after V lost 0 bases and J lost 1 base. The CDR3 runs to 15 residues. Germline V gives CDR1 MGHRA, CDR2 YSYEKL. The CDR3 reads CASSQEGQWNTEAFF. The CDR3 nucleotides read TGCGCCAGCAGCCAAGAGGGACAGTGGAACACTGAAGCTTTCTTT.

The chain links TRBV21-1 to TRBJ2-2; the D call TRBD1 from the table was never checked on the DNA. TRBV21-1 is deemed a pseudogene. CDR3 size: 17 residues. CDR3 protein: CASSMSRGPSNTGELFF. The DNA for the CDR3 is TGTGCCAGCAGCATGTCCAGGGGACCCTCGAACACCGGGGAGCTGTTTTTT.

The DNA for the CDR3 is TGTGCCATCAGAACAGAACAGGGGGTTAACACCGGGGAGCTGTTTTTT. Translated, it gives CAIRTEQGVNTGELFF. The chain couples TRBV10-3 to TRBJ2-2; 8 nucleotides line up with TRBD1. V lost 6 bases, J lost 2 bases, and 8 bases stayed unmatched. The germline CDR1 and CDR2 sequences are ENHRY and SYGVKD. The length of the CDR3 is 16 residues.

The V and J genes are TRBV5-6 and TRBJ2-4; D remains ambiguous. V was shortened by 2 bases and J by 2 bases, with 8 bases between the two germline ends. CDR1 and CDR2 from the germline V gene are SGHDT and YYEEEE. This CDR3 contains 14 residues. CDR3 sequence: CASSFMASKNIQYF. CDR3 bases: TGTGCCAGCAGCTTTATGGCATCCAAAAACATTCAGTACTTC.

The V and J genes are TRBV5-1 and TRBJ2-3; 11 positions match TRBD2. The ends lost 4 bases at V and 1 base at J; junction bases unmatched: 2. The CDR3 consists of 15 residues. Germline assignment: CDR1 SGHRS and CDR2 YFSETQ. This chain's CDR3 is CASSQTSGGTDTQYF. The CDR3 DNA reads as TGCGCCAGCAGCCAGACTAGCGGGGGCACAGATACGCAGTATTTT. The whole variable domain, filled in from reference TRBV5-1 and TRBJ2-3, reads KAGVTQTPRYLIKTRGQQVTLSCSPISGHRSVSWYQQTPGQGLQFLFEYFSETQRNKGNFPGRFSGRQFSNSRSEMNVSTLELGDSALYLCASSQTSGGTDTQYFGPGTRLTVL.

The chain combines TRBV6-5 with TRBJ2-7, with D perhaps TRBD1 (5 bases). CDR1 is MNHEY and CDR2 is SVGAGI in the germline V gene. Trimming left V 5 bases short and J 2 bases short, with 13 bases between. The CDR3 has 14 amino acids. The CDR3 DNA reads TGTGCCAGCAGTGAGCAGGGTCCCCCCTACGAGCAGTACTTC. Protein product: CASSEQGPPYEQYF.

This sequence joins TRBV19 and TRBJ2-1, with D perhaps matching TRBD2 (6 bases). The CDR3 sequence is 17 residues long. From germline, CDR1 is LNHDA and CDR2 SQIVND (reference sequence). Trimming took off 4 bases at V and 8 bases at J, with 24 bases between the two ends. For the CDR3, the DNA is TGTGCCAGTAGTAGCTCAGGTTGGGGGGTCTCGAGGCATGAGCAGTTCTTC. It translates to CASSSSGWGVSRHEQFF.

As for this clone: Compared with germline, one end of the junction differs, possibly owing to a read error. The chain carries TRBV2 and TRBJ2-3, with no clear D. In germline, CDR1 is SNHLY, CDR2 FYNNEI. This CDR3 has 15 amino acids. CDR3 nucleotides: TGTGCCAGCAGTTTAAACCCCCGCAGCACAGACACGCAGTATTTT. This sequence encodes CASSLNPRSTDTQYF.

This rearrangement joins TRBV7-2 to TRBJ2-2; D might be TRBD2 (6 bases). Trimming shortened V by 4 bases and J by 2 bases, and 14 bases separated the two germline ends. There are 16 residues in the CDR3. Germline CDR1 and CDR2: SGHTA and FQGNSA. The CDR3 region is CASSSILGTNTGELFF. CDR3 nucleotide sequence: TGTGCCAGCAGCTCCATTTTAGGGACTAACACCGGGGAGCTGTTTTTT.